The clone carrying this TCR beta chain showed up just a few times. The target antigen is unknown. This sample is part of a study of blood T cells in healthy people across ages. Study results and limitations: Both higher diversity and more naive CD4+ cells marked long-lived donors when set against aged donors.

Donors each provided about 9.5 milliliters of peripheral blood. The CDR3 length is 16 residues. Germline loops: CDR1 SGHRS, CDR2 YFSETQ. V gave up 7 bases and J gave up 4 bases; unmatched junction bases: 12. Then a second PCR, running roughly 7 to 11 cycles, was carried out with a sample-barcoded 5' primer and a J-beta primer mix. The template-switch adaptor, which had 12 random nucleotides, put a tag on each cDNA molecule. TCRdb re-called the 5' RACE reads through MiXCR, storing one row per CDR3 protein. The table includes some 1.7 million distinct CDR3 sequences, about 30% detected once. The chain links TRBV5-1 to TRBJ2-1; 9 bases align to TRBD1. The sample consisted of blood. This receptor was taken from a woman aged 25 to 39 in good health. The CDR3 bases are TGCGCCAGCGGGACAGGGATTTCAAAAATATACAATGAGCAGTTCTTC. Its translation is CASGTGISKIYNEQFF.